A single sample gave rise to the 2 T cell receptor beta chains below, sequenced in a study of blood T cell repertoires in COVID-19. Libraries were prepared by immunoSEQ multiplex PCR; TCRdb keeps only in-frame clonotypes and omits some of them. The table lists 150,000 or so clones, more than 75% of them singletons. Sequenced input: peripheral blood. All receptors come from a woman in her 70s with COVID-19, enrolled during active disease.

The chain couples TRBV28 to TRBJ2-1; D uncertain. This CDR3 spans 14 amino acids. Trimming removed 1 base from V and 7 bases from J, with 11 bases in between. CDR1 MDHEN and CDR2 SYDVKM come from the germline V gene. CDR3 sequence (DNA): TGTGCCAGCAGTTTATCTCCTCGGAGTAATGAGCAGTTCTTC. This codes for CASSLSPRSNEQFF.

The rearrangement uses TRBV28 and TRBJ2-5, with D maybe TRBD2 (6 bases). Germline V gives CDR1 MDHEN, CDR2 SYDVKM. The CDR3 runs to 14 residues. Trimming pared 6 bases from V and 3 bases from J, leaving 14 bases between. For the CDR3, the DNA is TGTGCCAGCAGCCCGACCGGGACTGAAGAGACCCAGTACTTC. Its translation is CASSPTGTEETQYF.